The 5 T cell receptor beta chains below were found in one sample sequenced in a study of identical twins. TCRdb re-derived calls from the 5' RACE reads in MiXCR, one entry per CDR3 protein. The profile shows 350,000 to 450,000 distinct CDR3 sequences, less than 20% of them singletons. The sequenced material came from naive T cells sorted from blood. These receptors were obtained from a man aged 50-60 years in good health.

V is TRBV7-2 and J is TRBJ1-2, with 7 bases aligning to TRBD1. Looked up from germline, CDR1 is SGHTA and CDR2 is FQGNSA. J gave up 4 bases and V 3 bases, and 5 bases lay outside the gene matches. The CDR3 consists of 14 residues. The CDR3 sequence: CASSFQGGLYGYTF. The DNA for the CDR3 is TGTGCCAGCAGCTTCCAGGGGGGGCTCTATGGCTACACCTTC.

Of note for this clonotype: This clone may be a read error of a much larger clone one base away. CDR3 bases: TGCGCCAGCATCACTCCGGGACAGACGAACACCGGGGAGCTGTTTTTT. Protein: CASITPGQTNTGELFF. This rearrangement joins TRBV4-1 to TRBJ2-2, with 7 bases matching TRBD1. V trimming: 7 bases; J trimming: 0 bases; junction bases outside the gene matches: 8. The CDR3 length is 16 residues. Germline CDR1 and CDR2: MGHRA and YSYEKL.

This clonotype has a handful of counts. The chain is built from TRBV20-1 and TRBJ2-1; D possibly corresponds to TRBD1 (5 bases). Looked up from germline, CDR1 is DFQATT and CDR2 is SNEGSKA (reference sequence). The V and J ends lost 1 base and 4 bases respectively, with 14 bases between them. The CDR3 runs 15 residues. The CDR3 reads CSARVRQQIYNEQFF. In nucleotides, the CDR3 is TGCAGTGCTAGAGTGAGACAGCAAATATACAATGAGCAGTTCTTC.

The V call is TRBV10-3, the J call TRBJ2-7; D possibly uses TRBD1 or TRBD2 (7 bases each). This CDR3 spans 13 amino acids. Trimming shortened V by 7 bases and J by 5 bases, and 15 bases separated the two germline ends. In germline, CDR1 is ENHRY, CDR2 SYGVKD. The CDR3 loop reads CAIKESGGDEQYF. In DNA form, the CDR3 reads TGTGCCATCAAGGAATCAGGGGGGGACGAGCAGTACTTC.

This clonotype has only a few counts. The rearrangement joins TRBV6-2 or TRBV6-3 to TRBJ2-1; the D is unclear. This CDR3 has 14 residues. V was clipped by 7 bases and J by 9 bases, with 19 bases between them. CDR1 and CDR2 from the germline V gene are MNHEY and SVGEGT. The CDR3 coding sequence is TGTGCCAGCACCGCCGCCTTCCCTTTCGGTGAGCAGTTCTTC. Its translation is CASTAAFPFGEQFF.